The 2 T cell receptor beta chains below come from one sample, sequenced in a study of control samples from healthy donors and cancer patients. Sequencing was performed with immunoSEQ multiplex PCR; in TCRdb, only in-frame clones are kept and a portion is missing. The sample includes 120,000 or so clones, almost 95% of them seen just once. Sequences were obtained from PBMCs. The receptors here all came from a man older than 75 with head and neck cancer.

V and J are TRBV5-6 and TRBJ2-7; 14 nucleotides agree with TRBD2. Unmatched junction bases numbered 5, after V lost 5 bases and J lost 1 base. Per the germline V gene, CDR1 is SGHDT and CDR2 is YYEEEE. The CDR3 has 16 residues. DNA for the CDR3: TGTGCCAGCAGTAACGGACTAGCGGGGGGATCCTACGAGCAGTACTTC. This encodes CASSNGLAGGSYEQYF.

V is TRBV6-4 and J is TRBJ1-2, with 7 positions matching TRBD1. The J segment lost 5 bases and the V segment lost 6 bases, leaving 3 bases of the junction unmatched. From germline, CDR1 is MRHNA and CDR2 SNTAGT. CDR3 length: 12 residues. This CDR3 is CASSQQGYGYTF. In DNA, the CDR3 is TGTGCCAGCAGCCAACAGGGGTATGGCTACACCTTC.